These 5 T cell receptor beta chains share one sample of origin, sequenced in a study of glioma-infiltrating T cells after dendritic cell vaccination. Assay: immunoSEQ multiplex PCR; the TCRdb copy retains only in-frame clones and omits some. The sample holds around 97,000 clones, around 81% seen once. The specimen was blood, collected before dendritic cell vaccination. Receptors were obtained from a human donor with glioblastoma.

The rearrangement joins TRBV5-4 to TRBJ1-2; 10 positions match TRBD1. This CDR3 spans 16 amino acids. V trimming: 5 bases; J trimming: 0 bases; junction bases outside the gene matches: 7. Germline CDR1 reads SGHNT; CDR2 reads YYREEE (reference sequence). The CDR3, as DNA: TGTGCCAGCAGGCCGGGACAGGGGCCCTCTAACTATGGCTACACCTTC. It encodes CASRPGQGPSNYGYTF.

This CDR3 reads CASSPGSYEQYF. As DNA, the CDR3 is TGCGCCAGCAGCCCCGGGTCCTACGAGCAGTACTTC. The V gene is TRBV5-1, the J gene TRBJ2-7; D is unclear. The CDR3 has 12 residues. Germline loops: CDR1 SGHRS, CDR2 YFSETQ. Between the trimmed V and J ends, which lost 4 bases and 1 base, there was a span of 6 bases.

The chain carries TRBV10-3 and TRBJ1-1, with 10 positions matching TRBD1. Germline V gene sequence: CDR1 ENHRY, CDR2 SYGVKD. V shed 0 bases, J shed 3 bases, and the junction held 1 base outside the gene matches. The CDR3 has 15 amino acids. CDR3 loop: CAISESGTGDTEAFF. The DNA for the CDR3 is TGTGCCATCAGTGAGTCTGGGACAGGGGACACTGAAGCTTTCTTT.

This rearrangement joins TRBV9 to TRBJ2-7; TRBD1 agrees at 9 bases. The CDR3 has 15 residues. After removal of 0 bases from V and 2 bases from J, the junction contained 3 bases not matched to a gene. The germline gives CDR1 SGDLS, CDR2 YYNGEE. The CDR3 sequence: CASSVGTGVTYEQYF. The CDR3 bases are TGTGCCAGCAGCGTAGGGACAGGGGTTACCTACGAGCAGTACTTC.

This rearrangement joins TRBV6-6 to TRBJ2-7; TRBD1 agrees at 7 bases. V dropped 2 bases and J dropped 3; count of bases not matched to a gene: 10. Germline assignment: CDR1 MNHNY and CDR2 SVGAGI (reference sequence). This CDR3 is built from 16 residues. CDR3 sequence: CASSYGTARTHYEQYF. The CDR3 DNA reads as TGTGCCAGCAGTTACGGGACAGCCAGGACCCACTACGAGCAGTACTTC.